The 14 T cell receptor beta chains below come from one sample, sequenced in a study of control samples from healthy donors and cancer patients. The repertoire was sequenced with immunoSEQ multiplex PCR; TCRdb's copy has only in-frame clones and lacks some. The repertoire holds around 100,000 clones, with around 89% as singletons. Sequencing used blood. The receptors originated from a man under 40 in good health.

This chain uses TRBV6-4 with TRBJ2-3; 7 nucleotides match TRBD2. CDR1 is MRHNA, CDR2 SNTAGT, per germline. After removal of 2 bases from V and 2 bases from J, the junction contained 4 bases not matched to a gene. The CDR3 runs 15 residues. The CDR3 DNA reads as TGTGCCAGCAGTGACACCCTAGCGGCCACAGATACGCAGTATTTT. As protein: CASSDTLAATDTQYF.

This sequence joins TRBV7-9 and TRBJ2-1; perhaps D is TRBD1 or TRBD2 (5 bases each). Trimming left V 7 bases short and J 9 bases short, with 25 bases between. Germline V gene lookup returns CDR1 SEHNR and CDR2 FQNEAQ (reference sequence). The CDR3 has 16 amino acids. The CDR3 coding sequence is TGTGCCAGCACCCTGGGACGCACTGTTGCGATTATTGAGCAGTTCTTC. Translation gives CASTLGRTVAIIEQFF.

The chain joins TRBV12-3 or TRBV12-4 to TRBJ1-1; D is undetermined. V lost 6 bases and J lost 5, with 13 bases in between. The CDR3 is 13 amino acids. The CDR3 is CASRITPLTEAFF. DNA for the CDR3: TGTGCCAGCAGAATAACTCCGTTGACTGAAGCTTTCTTT.

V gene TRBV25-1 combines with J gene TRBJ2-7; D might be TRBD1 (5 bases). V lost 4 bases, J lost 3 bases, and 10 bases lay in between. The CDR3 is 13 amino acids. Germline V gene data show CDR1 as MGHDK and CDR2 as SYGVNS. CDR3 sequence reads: CASSGQGNYEQYF. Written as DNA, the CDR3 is TGTGCCAGCAGTGGTCAGGGAAACTACGAGCAGTACTTC.

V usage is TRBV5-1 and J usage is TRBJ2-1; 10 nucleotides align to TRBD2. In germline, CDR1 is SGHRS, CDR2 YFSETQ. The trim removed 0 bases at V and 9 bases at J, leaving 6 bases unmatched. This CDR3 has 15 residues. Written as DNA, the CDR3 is TGCGCCAGCAGCTTGGAAGGGGGACTAGCGTCTGAGCAGTTCTTC. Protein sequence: CASSLEGGLASEQFF.

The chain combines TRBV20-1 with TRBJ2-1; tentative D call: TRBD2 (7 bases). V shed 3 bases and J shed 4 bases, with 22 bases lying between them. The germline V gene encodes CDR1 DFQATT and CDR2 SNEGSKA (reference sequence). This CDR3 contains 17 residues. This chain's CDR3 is CSASGQAGQPPYNEQFF. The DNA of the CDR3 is TGCAGTGCTAGTGGGCAAGCGGGACAACCTCCATACAATGAGCAGTTCTTC.

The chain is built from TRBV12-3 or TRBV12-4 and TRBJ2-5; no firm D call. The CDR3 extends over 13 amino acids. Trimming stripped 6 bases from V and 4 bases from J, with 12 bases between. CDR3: CASSPTKRETQYF. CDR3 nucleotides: TGTGCCAGCAGCCCTACCAAGCGAGAGACCCAGTACTTC.

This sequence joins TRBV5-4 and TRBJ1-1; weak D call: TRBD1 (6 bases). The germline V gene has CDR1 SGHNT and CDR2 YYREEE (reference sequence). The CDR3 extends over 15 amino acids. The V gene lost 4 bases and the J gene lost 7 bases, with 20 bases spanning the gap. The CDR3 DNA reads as TGTGCCAGCAGCCCAGGGGCGCGCGACCCCGGTGAAGCTTTCTTT. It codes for CASSPGARDPGEAFF. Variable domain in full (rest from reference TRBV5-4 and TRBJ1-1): ETGVTQSPTHLIKTRGQQVTLRCSSQSGHNTVSWYQQALGQGPQFIFQYYREEENGRGNFPPRFSGLQFPNYSSELNVNALELDDSALYLCASSPGARDPGEAFFGQGTRLTVV.

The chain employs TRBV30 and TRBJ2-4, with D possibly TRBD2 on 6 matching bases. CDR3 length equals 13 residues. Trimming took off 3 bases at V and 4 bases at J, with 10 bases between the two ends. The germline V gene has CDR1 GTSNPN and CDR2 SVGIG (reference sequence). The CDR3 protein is CAWRKGLKNIQYF. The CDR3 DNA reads TGTGCCTGGAGGAAAGGACTAAAAAACATTCAGTACTTC.

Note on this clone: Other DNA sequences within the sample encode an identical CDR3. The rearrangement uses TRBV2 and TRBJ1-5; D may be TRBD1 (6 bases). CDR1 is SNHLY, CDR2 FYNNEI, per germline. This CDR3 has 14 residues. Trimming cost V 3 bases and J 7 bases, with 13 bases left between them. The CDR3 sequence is CASSDRGQGQPQHF. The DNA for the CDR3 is TGTGCCAGCAGTGATCGGGGGCAGGGGCAGCCCCAGCATTTT.

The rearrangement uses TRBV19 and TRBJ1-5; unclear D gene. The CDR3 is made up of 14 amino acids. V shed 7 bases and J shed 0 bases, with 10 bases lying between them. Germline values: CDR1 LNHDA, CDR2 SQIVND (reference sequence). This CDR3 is CASMPQNSNQPQHF. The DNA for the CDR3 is TGTGCCAGTATGCCGCAGAATAGCAATCAGCCCCAGCATTTT. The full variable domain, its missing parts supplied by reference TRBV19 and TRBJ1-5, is DGGITQSPKYLFRKEGQNVTLSCEQNLNHDAMYWYRQDPGQGLRLIYYSQIVNDFQKGDIAEGYSVSREKKESFPLTVTSAQKNPTAFYLCASMPQNSNQPQHFGDGTRLSIL.

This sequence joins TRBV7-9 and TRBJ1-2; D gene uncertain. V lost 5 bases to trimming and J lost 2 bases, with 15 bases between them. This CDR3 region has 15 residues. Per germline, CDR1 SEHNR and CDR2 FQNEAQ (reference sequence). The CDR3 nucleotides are TGTGCCAGCAGCCCCTCACACGAACCCAACTATGGCTACACCTTC. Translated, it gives CASSPSHEPNYGYTF.

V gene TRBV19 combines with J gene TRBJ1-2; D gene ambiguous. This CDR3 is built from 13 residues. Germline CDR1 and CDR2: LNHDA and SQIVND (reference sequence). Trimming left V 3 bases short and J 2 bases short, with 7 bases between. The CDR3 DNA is TGTGCCAGTAGTATGGTACGGAACTATGGCTACACCTTC. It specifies CASSMVRNYGYTF. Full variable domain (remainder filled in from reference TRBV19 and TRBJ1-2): DGGITQSPKYLFRKEGQNVTLSCEQNLNHDAMYWYRQDPGQGLRLIYYSQIVNDFQKGDIAEGYSVSREKKESFPLTVTSAQKNPTAFYLCASSMVRNYGYTFGSGTRLTVV.

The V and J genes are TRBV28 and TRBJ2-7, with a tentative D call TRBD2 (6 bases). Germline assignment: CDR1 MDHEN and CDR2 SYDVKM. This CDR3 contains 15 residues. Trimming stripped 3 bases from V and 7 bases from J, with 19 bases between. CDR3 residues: CASSFGGAGEREQYF. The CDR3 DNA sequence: TGTGCCAGCAGTTTCGGAGGGGCAGGCGAGCGGGAGCAGTACTTC.